This TCR beta chain originates from a study of T cell responses to AZD1222 COVID-19 vaccine. Of note for this clone: As yet, its antigen is unknown.

Assay used: immunoSEQ multiplex PCR; TCRdb lists only in-frame clones, some missing. The data hold roughly 8,000 clones, with around nine tenths observed a single time. CDR3 length equals 16 residues. CDR1 is ENHRY and CDR2 is SYGVKD in the germline V gene. V lost 3 bases, J lost 4 bases, and 10 bases stayed unmatched. Study-level findings and limits: Close to half of spike-specific TCRs reportedly recognize unmutated variant regions. Clonal diversity may have been underestimated in mostly white British donors.

Source: peripheral blood, taken 28 days after the second AZD1222 dose. The V and J genes are TRBV10-3 and TRBJ1-2; 8 nucleotides line up with TRBD1. This sequence originates from an adult who received the AZD1222 COVID-19 vaccine. CDR3 amino acids: CAISDTLTGDTYGYTF. The DNA for the CDR3 is TGTGCCATCAGTGACACTTTGACAGGGGATACCTATGGCTACACCTTC.